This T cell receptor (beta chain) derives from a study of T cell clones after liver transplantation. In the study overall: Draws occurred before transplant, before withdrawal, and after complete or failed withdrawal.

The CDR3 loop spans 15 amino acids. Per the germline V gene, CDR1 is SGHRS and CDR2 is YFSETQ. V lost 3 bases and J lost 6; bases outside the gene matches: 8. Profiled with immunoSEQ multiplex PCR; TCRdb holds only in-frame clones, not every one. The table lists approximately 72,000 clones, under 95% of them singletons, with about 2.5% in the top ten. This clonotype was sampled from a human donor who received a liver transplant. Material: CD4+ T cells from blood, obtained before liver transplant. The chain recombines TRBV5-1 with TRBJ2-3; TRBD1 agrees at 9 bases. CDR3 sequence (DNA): TGCGCCAGCAGCTCGATGGGACAGGGATCCGATACGCAGTATTTT. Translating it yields CASSSMGQGSDTQYF.